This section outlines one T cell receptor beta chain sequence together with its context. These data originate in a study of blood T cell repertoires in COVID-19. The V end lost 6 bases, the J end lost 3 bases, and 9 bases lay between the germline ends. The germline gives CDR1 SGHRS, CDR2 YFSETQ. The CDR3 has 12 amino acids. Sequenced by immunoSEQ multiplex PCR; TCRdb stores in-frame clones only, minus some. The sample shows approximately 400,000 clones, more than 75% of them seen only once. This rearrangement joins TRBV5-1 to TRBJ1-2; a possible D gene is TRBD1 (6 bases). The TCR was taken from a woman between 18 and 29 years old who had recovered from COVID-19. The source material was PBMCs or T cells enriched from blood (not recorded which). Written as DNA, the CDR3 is TGCGCCAGCAACGGGGGGCACTATGGCTACACCTTC. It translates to CASNGGHYGYTF.